The sequence of this T cell receptor beta chain was determined in a study of blood T cell repertoires in COVID-19. The wider study: COVID-19 samples collected from the United States, Italy and Spain covered acute and convalescent phases.

The authors' processing: Estimates of nucleated cell counts were drawn from the amplification of reference gene primers. TCRdb's table, derived via immunoSEQ multiplex PCR, lists solely in-frame clones and lacks some. That table gives V, J and clone size, and the DNA gave D and trimming. The repertoire has tens of thousands of clones, 88% of them found once; the top ten carry approximately 29%. CDR3 length: 16 residues. The germline V gene has CDR1 LNHDA and CDR2 SQIVND (reference sequence). The V end was cut by 4 bases, the J end by 7 bases, with 20 bases between. The sequencing input was peripheral blood. The chain has TRBV19 and TRBJ1-5; a possible D gene is TRBD1 (5 bases). The source is a man aged 45 to 65 with acute or convalescent COVID-19. The CDR3 spells CASSNRGGGVAQPQHF. The CDR3 region has the DNA TGTGCCAGTAGTAATAGGGGCGGGGGGGTTGCCCAGCCCCAGCATTTT.